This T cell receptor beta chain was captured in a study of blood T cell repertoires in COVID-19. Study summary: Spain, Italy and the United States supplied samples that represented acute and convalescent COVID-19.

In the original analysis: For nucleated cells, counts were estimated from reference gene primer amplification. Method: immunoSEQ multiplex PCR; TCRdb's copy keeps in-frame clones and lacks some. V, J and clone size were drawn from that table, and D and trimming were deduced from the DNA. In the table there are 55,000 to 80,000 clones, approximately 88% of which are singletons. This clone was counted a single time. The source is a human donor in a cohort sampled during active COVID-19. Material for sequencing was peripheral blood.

The DNA for the CDR3 is TGTGCCAGCTCTAGAAACCTAGGCGGCGAGCAGTTCTTC. This translates into CASSRNLGGEQFF. The gene calls are TRBV7-2 and TRBJ2-1, with D unclear. The CDR3 is 13 residues long. The V and J ends lost 8 bases and 10 bases respectively, with 18 bases between them. Per the germline V gene, CDR1 is SGHTA and CDR2 is FQGNSA.